This T cell receptor beta chain was found in a study of CD8+CD57+ T cells in acquired aplastic anemia. Sequencing was done on patients that had shown CD8+CD57+ cell expansion by flow cytometry. Investigators profiled TCR beta VDJ and CDR3 from genomic DNA template. TCRdb redid the calling of the reads with MiXCR, one entry per CDR3 protein. The sample carries roughly 180,000 distinct CDR3 sequences, nearly 65% recorded once. The ends were cut back, 6 bases at V and 2 bases at J, with 10 bases in the middle. The CDR3 spans 13 residues. Germline loops: CDR1 ENHRY, CDR2 SYGVKD. The receptor was isolated from a human donor with aplastic anemia. Sequenced input: sorted CD4+, CD8+, or CD8+CD57+ T cells (not recorded which) from PBMCs. The chain recombines TRBV10-3 with TRBJ2-5, with D possibly being TRBD1 (6 bases). In DNA, the CDR3 is TGTGCCATCAGCCCCGGGACACAAGAGACCCAGTACTTC. This encodes CAISPGTQETQYF.